Below, 31 T cell receptor beta chains from the same sample are listed, as sequenced in a study of cytomegalovirus exposure and HLA in healthy donors. The PCR was carried out with 60 Vbeta primers and 13 Jbeta primers. Clones were sequenced by immunoSEQ multiplex PCR, and TCRdb holds only the in-frame ones, with some missing. The sample records about 110,000 clones, roughly 80% being singletons. Sample: PBMCs. These TCRs come from a man aged 30 to 39 in good health and CMV-seronegative.

V and J are TRBV27 and TRBJ1-2; D possibly corresponds to TRBD1 (5 bases). V dropped 4 bases and J dropped 7 bases, with 16 bases sitting between them. This CDR3 contains 14 residues. Germline CDR1 MNHEY, CDR2 SMNVEV (reference sequence). The CDR3 DNA sequence: TGTGCCAGCAGTTCCAACAGGTTCTTAGGTGGCTACACCTTC. It translates to CASSSNRFLGGYTF.

The chain couples TRBV5-4 to TRBJ1-4, with TRBD1 matching over 8 bases. The germline CDR1 and CDR2 sequences are SGHNT and YYREEE (reference sequence). V was clipped by 2 bases and J by 5 bases; unmatched bases: 2. The CDR3 covers 14 residues. CDR3 in amino acids: CASSFRQGNEKLFF. The DNA of the CDR3 is TGTGCCAGCAGCTTTAGACAGGGGAATGAAAAACTGTTTTTT.

The V and J genes are TRBV5-6 and TRBJ2-1, with 10 bases aligning to TRBD1. Trimming removed 2 bases from V and 10 bases from J; junction bases left unmatched: 12. Germline V gene lookup returns CDR1 SGHDT and CDR2 YYEEEE. The CDR3 is 16 amino acids. In DNA form, the CDR3 reads TGTGCCAGCAGCTTTCGCGGGACAGGGGCCAACACGGAGCAGTTCTTC. Translated: CASSFRGTGANTEQFF.

Only one count was recorded for this clone. This chain connects TRBV7-9 to TRBJ2-1; 9 nucleotides match TRBD2. The V and J ends lost 1 base and 6 bases, in that order; junction bases with no gene match: 7. This CDR3 contains 16 residues. Germline CDR1 reads SEHNR; CDR2 reads FQNEAQ (reference sequence). The CDR3 loop reads CASSLGTWTSVNEQFF. In DNA, the CDR3 is TGTGCCAGCAGCTTAGGCACCTGGACTAGCGTCAATGAGCAGTTCTTC.

The J gene is TRBJ2-7, the V gene TRBV10-2; 7 nucleotides align to TRBD2. Germline V gene sequence: CDR1 WSHSY, CDR2 SAAADI. V was pared by 4 bases and J by 2 bases, with 11 bases of the junction left unmatched. The CDR3 contains 16 residues. The CDR3 loop reads CASSAGGGSQPYEQYF. DNA for the CDR3: TGCGCCAGCAGTGCTGGGGGGGGGAGCCAACCCTACGAGCAGTACTTC.

The CDR3 DNA reads TGTGCCAGCAGCTTAGGTCCGTCGACAGGGGAAGCTTTCTTT. Translated: CASSLGPSTGEAFF. The gene calls are TRBV7-6 and TRBJ1-1, with 7 bases fitting TRBD1. CDR3 length: 14 amino acids. With V trimmed by 1 base and J by 8 bases, 7 bases remained unmatched. The germline V gene encodes CDR1 SGHVS and CDR2 FNYEAQ.

The chain has TRBV6-5 and TRBJ2-7, with 10 bases identical to TRBD2. CDR1 and CDR2 (germline): MNHEY, SVGAGI. Trimming cost V 4 bases and J 8 bases; bases outside gene matches: 11. CDR3 size: 15 residues. The CDR3 DNA follows: TGTGCCAGCAGTTTTTTACTAGCGGGGAGGATTCAGCAGTACTTC. It encodes CASSFLLAGRIQQYF.

The V and J genes are TRBV6-4 and TRBJ2-7, with 10 bases identical to TRBD2. Germline-derived CDR1 and CDR2 are MRHNA and SNTAGT. V was pared by 5 bases and J by 1 base, with 5 bases of the junction left unmatched. The length of the CDR3 is 15 residues. The CDR3 region is CASSLERGGSYEQYF. The CDR3 DNA sequence: TGTGCCAGCAGTCTCGAGCGGGGGGGATCCTACGAGCAGTACTTC.

This chain joins TRBV4-1 and TRBJ2-2; 9 bases line up with TRBD1. Trimming took 1 base from V and 6 from J; bases not matched to a gene: 9. CDR1 is MGHRA, CDR2 YSYEKL, per germline. The length of the CDR3 is 17 residues. The CDR3 spells CASSQGLQGAGAGELFF. The CDR3 bases are TGCGCCAGCAGCCAAGGGTTACAGGGGGCCGGGGCCGGGGAGCTGTTTTTT.

The chain is built from TRBV11-2 and TRBJ2-1, with D tentatively TRBD2 (5 bases). V gave up 5 bases and J gave up 8 bases, with 10 bases separating them. CDR1 SGHAT and CDR2 FQNNGV come from the germline V gene. The CDR3 consists of 12 residues. Written as DNA, the CDR3 is TGTGCCAGCAGCAGAGGGTTTGATGAGCAGTTCTTC. Its translation: CASSRGFDEQFF. Variable domain in full (rest from reference TRBV11-2 and TRBJ2-1): EAGVAQSPRYKIIEKRQSVAFWCNPISGHATLYWYQQILGQGPKLLIQFQNNGVVDDSQLPKDRFSAERLKGVDSTLKIQPAKLEDSAVYLCASSRGFDEQFFGPGTRLTVL.

The chain joins TRBV5-1 to TRBJ1-2; a weak D match, TRBD1 (6 bases). Germline V gives CDR1 SGHRS, CDR2 YFSETQ. The CDR3 consists of 13 residues. V gave up 4 bases and J gave up 6 bases, with 13 bases separating them. The DNA for the CDR3 is TGCGCCAGCAGCCCTCGACAGGCTGATGGCTACACCTTC. Translating it yields CASSPRQADGYTF.

J is TRBJ2-5 and V is TRBV4-1; 9 bases agree with TRBD2. Germline values: CDR1 MGHRA, CDR2 YSYEKL. This CDR3 has 15 amino acids. The V and J ends lost 1 base and 3 bases, in that order; junction bases with no gene match: 3. Here the CDR3 DNA reads TGCGCCAGCAGCCAAGCGGGACTAGCCAAAGAGACCCAGTACTTC. Its protein is CASSQAGLAKETQYF.

V usage is TRBV28 and J usage is TRBJ1-5; 7 bases are a match to TRBD1. The CDR3 contains 15 residues. The ends lost 1 base at V and 0 bases at J; junction bases unmatched: 0. CDR1 MDHEN and CDR2 SYDVKM come from the germline V gene. CDR3 residues: CASSLYRGSNQPQHF. The CDR3 nucleotides read TGTGCCAGCAGTTTATACAGGGGTAGCAATCAGCCCCAGCATTTT.

The chain uses TRBV29-1 and TRBJ1-4, with TRBD1 as a possible D gene (5 bases). The CDR3 covers 13 residues. V gave up 7 bases and J gave up 8 bases, with 17 bases separating them. Looked up from germline, CDR1 is SQVTM and CDR2 is ANQGSEA. Written as DNA, the CDR3 is TGCAGCGCCGTCCCCGGGGGGACCGAAAAACTGTTTTTT. It specifies CSAVPGGTEKLFF.

This rearrangement joins TRBV6-5 to TRBJ1-1; D is unresolved. This CDR3 contains 11 residues. Germline CDR1 is MNHEY and CDR2 is SVGAGI. Trimming shortened V by 7 bases and J by 7 bases, and 10 bases separated the two germline ends. CDR3 coding DNA: TGTGCCAGCAACAACCAAATTGAAGCTTTCTTT. Its translation: CASNNQIEAFF.

The chain combines TRBV7-8 with TRBJ2-7, with 11 bases lining up with TRBD1. This CDR3 contains 15 residues. V was pared by 2 bases and J by 6 bases, with 6 bases of the junction left unmatched. Germline loops: CDR1 SGHVS, CDR2 FQNEAQ. CDR3 sequence: CASSLSRDRGSEQYF. Here the CDR3 DNA reads TGTGCCAGCAGCTTAAGTCGGGACAGGGGGAGCGAGCAGTACTTC.

The chain is built from TRBV5-1 and TRBJ2-1, with TRBD2 as a possible D gene (5 bases). The CDR3 is made up of 12 amino acids. V was shortened by 0 bases and J by 8 bases, with 6 bases between the two germline ends. The germline V gene has CDR1 SGHRS and CDR2 YFSETQ. The CDR3 loop reads CASSLAGYEQFF. CDR3 in DNA: TGCGCCAGCAGCTTGGCGGGATATGAGCAGTTCTTC.

J is TRBJ1-5 and V is TRBV7-2, with TRBD1 matching over 8 bases. Losses at the gene ends were 5 bases for V and 5 bases for J; bases not matched to a gene: 5. Germline V gene lookup returns CDR1 SGHTA and CDR2 FQGNSA. The CDR3 sequence is 14 residues long. The CDR3 region has the DNA TGTGCCAGCAGCGCCGTGACAGGGGATCAGCCCCAGCATTTT. It encodes CASSAVTGDQPQHF.

This clone has just one count. The gene calls are TRBV14 and TRBJ2-5, with D maybe TRBD2 (6 bases). Germline CDR1 is SGHDN and CDR2 is FVKESK. The V end was cut by 10 bases, the J end by 5 bases, with 17 bases between. This CDR3 comprises 13 residues. The CDR3 here is CATAGDLKETQYF. CDR3 nucleotides: TGTGCCACCGCCGGGGACTTAAAGGAGACCCAGTACTTC.

The chain is built from TRBV19 and TRBJ1-2; tentative D call: TRBD1 (5 bases). Per the germline V gene, CDR1 is LNHDA and CDR2 is SQIVND (reference sequence). V lost 4 bases to trimming and J lost 6 bases, with 12 bases between them. The CDR3 length is 13 residues. The CDR3 region is CASSREGQDGYTF. The CDR3 DNA sequence: TGTGCCAGTAGTAGAGAGGGGCAGGATGGCTACACCTTC.

V usage is TRBV19 and J usage is TRBJ2-7, with TRBD1 matching over 8 bases. CDR3 length: 14 amino acids. The germline V gene encodes CDR1 LNHDA and CDR2 SQIVND (reference sequence). V was clipped by 3 bases and J by 4 bases; unmatched bases: 5. In DNA, the CDR3 is TGTGCCAGTAGTATCGGACAGGGAGAATACGAGCAGTACTTC. Translated: CASSIGQGEYEQYF.

The chain carries TRBV10-3 and TRBJ1-2; D remains ambiguous. There are 15 residues in the CDR3. Trimming removed 3 bases at V and 5 bases at J, with 16 bases between. CDR1 and CDR2 (germline): ENHRY, SYGVKD. CDR3 sequence: CAISDHGGDSYGYTF. CDR3 DNA: TGTGCCATCAGTGACCACGGCGGGGATTCATATGGCTACACCTTC.

This clone was found a few times. The chain recombines TRBV4-2 with TRBJ1-6, with D maybe TRBD1 (5 bases). Germline values: CDR1 LGHNA, CDR2 YNFKEQ. The CDR3 contains 16 residues. Trimming pared 4 bases from V and 3 bases from J, leaving 13 bases between. The CDR3 nucleotides read TGTGCCAGCAGCCTCCTGACAGACAGCTATAATTCACCCCTCCACTTT. It encodes CASSLLTDSYNSPLHF.

This sequence joins TRBV10-2 and TRBJ1-1; no clear D gene. The CDR3 sequence is 12 residues long. Germline V gene data show CDR1 as WSHSY and CDR2 as SAAADI. Trimming stripped 9 bases from V and 1 base from J, with 9 bases between. The CDR3 is CASQVQNTEAFF. DNA for the CDR3: TGCGCCAGTCAGGTTCAGAACACTGAAGCTTTCTTT.

The rearrangement links TRBV6-5 to TRBJ1-5; the D gene is possibly TRBD1 (5 bases). Germline loops: CDR1 MNHEY, CDR2 SVGAGI. Trimming cost V 8 bases and J 1 base, with 15 bases left between them. This CDR3 comprises 15 residues. CDR3 DNA sequence: TGTGCCAGCTCCCTACAAAAGGGGAGCAATCAGCCCCAGCATTTT. This translates into CASSLQKGSNQPQHF.

The chain uses TRBV18 and TRBJ2-3; D is perhaps TRBD1 (5 bases). Per germline, CDR1 KGHSH and CDR2 LQKENI. V was shortened by 4 bases and J by 1 base, with 12 bases between the two germline ends. There are 15 residues in the CDR3. In DNA form, the CDR3 reads TGTGCCAGCTCACAGGGGCTCGGCGGCACAGATACGCAGTATTTT. Its translation: CASSQGLGGTDTQYF.

This clone has a single count. This chain joins TRBV28 and TRBJ2-2; a possible D gene is TRBD2 (5 bases). V shed 3 bases and J shed 6 bases, with 8 bases lying between them. CDR1 is MDHEN and CDR2 is SYDVKM in the germline V gene. The CDR3 is 13 amino acids. The CDR3 region is CASSLWRAGELFF. The DNA of the CDR3 is TGTGCCAGCAGTTTGTGGCGGGCCGGGGAGCTGTTTTTT.

The V gene is TRBV5-1, the J gene TRBJ2-7; no clear D. CDR1 is SGHRS, CDR2 YFSETQ, per germline. The CDR3 is 13 residues long. V was clipped by 0 bases and J by 7 bases, with 11 bases between them. CDR3 sequence: CASSLGGAWEQYF. CDR3 nucleotides: TGCGCCAGCAGCTTGGGTGGAGCGTGGGAGCAGTACTTC. Variable domain in full (rest from reference TRBV5-1 and TRBJ2-7): KAGVTQTPRYLIKTRGQQVTLSCSPISGHRSVSWYQQTPGQGLQFLFEYFSETQRNKGNFPGRFSGRQFSNSRSEMNVSTLELGDSALYLCASSLGGAWEQYFGPGTRLTVT.

This chain links TRBV29-1 with TRBJ1-6; D possibly corresponds to TRBD1 (5 bases). CDR3 length: 13 residues. CDR1 and CDR2 from the germline V gene are SQVTM and ANQGSEA. V lost 7 bases, J lost 7 bases, and 14 bases lay in between. The CDR3 loop reads CSATDSMNSPLHF. The CDR3 DNA reads TGCAGCGCTACAGACAGTATGAATTCACCCCTCCACTTT. Full variable domain (remainder filled in from reference TRBV29-1 and TRBJ1-6): SAVISQKPSRDICQRGTSLTIQCQVDSQVTMMFWYRQQPGQSLTLIATANQGSEATYESGFVIDKFPISRPNLTFSTLTVSNMSPEDSSIYLCSATDSMNSPLHFGNGTRLTVT.

As to this clone: Its ends do not fully match the called genes, so a read error is possible. This sequence joins TRBV28 and TRBJ2-1; 8 bases fit TRBD2. Germline V gene lookup returns CDR1 MDHEN and CDR2 SYDVKM. The CDR3 loop spans 16 amino acids. The CDR3 bases are TGTGCCAGCAGCATTATAGCGGGACCCTCCTCCAATGAGCAGTTCTTC. This encodes CASSIIAGPSSNEQFF.

This chain links TRBV28 with TRBJ2-7; D might be TRBD2 (5 bases). The CDR3 covers 15 residues. Trimming took off 3 bases at V and 3 bases at J, with 15 bases between the two ends. Germline assignment: CDR1 MDHEN and CDR2 SYDVKM. This chain's CDR3 is CASSLGSASSYEQYF. The CDR3 DNA reads as TGTGCCAGCAGTTTGGGGAGCGCCTCGAGCTACGAGCAGTACTTC.